The source of this TCR beta chain is a study of cytomegalovirus exposure and HLA in healthy donors. With V trimmed by 1 base and J by 1 base, 10 bases remained unmatched. Germline values: CDR1 SGHRS, CDR2 YFSETQ. There are 18 residues in the CDR3. There were likely unrecorded immune exposures, though donors were nominally healthy when sampled. Study results and limitations: Only CMV serostatus was available as immune exposure information.

Both 60 Vbeta primers and 13 Jbeta primers went into the PCR. Original handling: Unique TCR beta chains totaled some 78 million in a later count, with around 12 million of them shared. Measured with immunoSEQ multiplex PCR; TCRdb has only the in-frame clones, and not every one. Clone size and V and J calls were adopted from that table, with D and trimming inferred from the DNA. This table lists 120,000 to 150,000 clones. On this clone: Its specificity is not known.

The rearrangement joins TRBV5-1 to TRBJ1-2, with 10 bases matching TRBD1. This clonotype originated in a woman aged 45-60 years in good health and CMV-seronegative. The sample taken for sequencing was PBMCs. The CDR3 region has the DNA TGCGCCAGCAGCTTGCCCCCGGGACAGGGGCCCCATAACTATGGCTACACCTTC. Translating it yields CASSLPPGQGPHNYGYTF.